These 24 T cell receptor beta chains were all obtained from the same sample, sequenced in a study of blood T cell repertoires in COVID-19. The protocol was immunoSEQ multiplex PCR, while the TCRdb copy is restricted to in-frame clones and leaves out a portion. The sample has about 170,000 clones, around 78% seen once. Sequencing was performed on PBMCs or T cells enriched from blood (not recorded which). All receptors derive from a woman aged 45-65 years who had recovered from COVID-19.

The sample holds one count of this clone. The chain joins TRBV7-9 to TRBJ2-5; D may be TRBD2 (5 bases). Germline V lookup: CDR1 SEHNR, CDR2 FQNEAQ (reference sequence). The V end was cut by 5 bases, the J end by 4 bases, with 11 bases between. The CDR3 spans 13 residues. The CDR3 nucleotides read TGTGCCAGCAGCCCCTTCGGAGGAGAGACCCAGTACTTC. Translated: CASSPFGGETQYF. Together with reference TRBV7-9 and TRBJ2-5, the CDR3 gives the full variable domain: DTGVSQNPRHKITKRGQNVTFRCDPISEHNRLYWYRQTLGQGPEFLTYFQNEAQLEKSRLLSDRFSAERPKGSFSTLEIQRTEQGDSAMYLCASSPFGGETQYFGPGTRLLVL.

The chain is built from TRBV10-3 and TRBJ1-6; possibly TRBD1 for D (6 bases). The V end was cut by 7 bases, the J end by 7 bases, with 17 bases between. The length of the CDR3 is 15 residues. The germline CDR1 and CDR2 sequences are ENHRY and SYGVKD. The CDR3 nucleotides are TGTGCCATCAACGAAGAGGACAGATGGAATTCACCCCTCCACTTT. Encoded protein: CAINEEDRWNSPLHF.

This clone was seen only once. The chain has TRBV11-3 and TRBJ2-2; a possible D gene is TRBD2 (5 bases). The CDR3 totals 15 residues. Per germline, CDR1 SGHNT and CDR2 YENEEA. V dropped 1 base and J dropped 2 bases, with 8 bases sitting between them. The CDR3 protein is CASSLGGLNTGELFF. The CDR3 DNA follows: TGTGCCAGCAGCTTAGGCGGGTTAAACACCGGGGAGCTGTTTTTT.

The rearrangement uses TRBV10-1 and TRBJ2-5; TRBD1 aligns across 10 bases. The CDR3 has 15 amino acids. J lost 1 base, V lost 4 bases, and 3 bases had no gene match. Per the germline V gene, CDR1 is WNHNN and CDR2 is SYGVQD (reference sequence). In DNA, the CDR3 is TGCGCCAGCAGTGCGGGACAGGGGCCCCAAGAGACCCAGTACTTC. Amino acids: CASSAGQGPQETQYF.

The CDR3 loop is CASRRRDPPTNEKLFF. The CDR3 nucleotides read TGTGCCAGTAGAAGGCGGGACCCTCCAACTAATGAAAAACTGTTTTTT. The rearrangement uses TRBV19 and TRBJ1-4; D might be TRBD1 (5 bases). The germline CDR1 and CDR2 sequences are LNHDA and SQIVND (reference sequence). This CDR3 is built from 16 residues. V lost 6 bases to trimming and J lost 0 bases, with 14 bases between them.

There are many counts of this clone. DNA for the CDR3: TGTGCCAGCAGTTCCGGGGTAACAGAGACCCAGTACTTC. Translation: CASSSGVTETQYF. The chain joins TRBV12-3 or TRBV12-4 to TRBJ2-5, with D perhaps matching TRBD2 (5 bases). This CDR3 region has 13 residues. Trimming removed 4 bases at V and 4 bases at J, with 10 bases between.

The chain uses TRBV30 and TRBJ1-1, with D possibly matching TRBD1 (5 bases). Germline CDR1 GTSNPN, CDR2 SVGIG (reference sequence). This CDR3 has 15 amino acids. Trimming left V 3 bases short and J 5 bases short, with 19 bases between. CDR3: CAWSAPGTFRTEAFF. As DNA, the CDR3 is TGTGCCTGGAGCGCGCCCGGGACTTTTAGGACTGAAGCTTTCTTT. Filled out from reference TRBV30 and TRBJ1-1, the complete variable domain reads SQTIHQWPATLVQPVGSPLSLECTVEGTSNPNLYWYRQAAGRGLQLLFYSVGIGQISSEVPQNLSASRPQDRQFILSSKKLLLSDSGFYLCAWSAPGTFRTEAFFGQGTRLTVV.

CDR3 protein: CASSQFQGGRTEAFF. CDR3 DNA sequence: TGTGCCAGCAGTCAGTTCCAAGGGGGACGGACTGAAGCTTTCTTT. The chain carries TRBV28 and TRBJ1-1; D might be TRBD1 (6 bases). V was trimmed by 5 bases and J by 5 bases, leaving 18 bases between them. Germline CDR1 and CDR2: MDHEN and SYDVKM. The CDR3 is 15 residues long. Variable domain in full (rest from reference TRBV28 and TRBJ1-1): DVKVTQSSRYLVKRTGEKVFLECVQDMDHENMFWYRQDPGLGLRLIYFSYDVKMKEKGDIPEGYSVSREKKERFSLILESASTNQTSMYLCASSQFQGGRTEAFFGQGTRLTVV.

The chain has TRBV7-3 and TRBJ2-6, with TRBD2 matching over 7 bases. Germline V lookup: CDR1 SGHTA, CDR2 FQGTGA. V trimming: 5 bases; J trimming: 0 bases; junction bases outside the gene matches: 4. This CDR3 has 16 amino acids. CDR3 residues: CASSATGGSGANVLTF. The CDR3 region has the DNA TGTGCCAGCAGCGCCACGGGGGGCTCTGGGGCCAACGTCCTGACTTTC.

The chain has TRBV7-9 and TRBJ1-2; D call uncertain. This CDR3 is 14 amino acids long. V gave up 1 base and J gave up 7 bases, with 13 bases separating them. Germline CDR1 SEHNR, CDR2 FQNEAQ (reference sequence). The CDR3 spells CASSLGFVGGGYTF. CDR3 coding DNA: TGTGCCAGCAGCTTAGGTTTTGTGGGAGGTGGCTACACCTTC.

V is TRBV27 and J is TRBJ2-1, with D maybe TRBD2 (5 bases). The CDR3 runs 15 residues. CDR1 and CDR2 from the germline V gene are MNHEY and SMNVEV (reference sequence). The ends were cut back, 4 bases at V and 0 bases at J, with 10 bases in the middle. The CDR3 sequence is CASSSSFSSYNEQFF. In nucleotides, the CDR3 is TGTGCCAGCAGTTCTAGCTTTAGCTCCTACAATGAGCAGTTCTTC.

This clone was seen just once. The chain links TRBV27 to TRBJ1-2; a weak D match, TRBD1 (6 bases). The CDR3 loop spans 13 amino acids. The V gene lost 2 bases and the J gene lost 4 bases, with 8 bases spanning the gap. Germline-derived CDR1 and CDR2 are MNHEY and SMNVEV (reference sequence). The CDR3 sequence: CASSLRGAYGYTF. In DNA, the CDR3 is TGTGCCAGCAGTTTACGGGGGGCCTATGGCTACACCTTC.

The CDR3 nucleotides read TGTGCCAGCAGCGTCGGAGGTTCAGGGGTGCAGTTCTTC. Its protein product is CASSVGGSGVQFF. V and J are TRBV14 and TRBJ2-1; a possible D gene is TRBD1 (6 bases). The V end was cut by 5 bases, the J end by 12 bases, with 17 bases between. Germline CDR1 SGHDN, CDR2 FVKESK. The CDR3 spans 13 residues.

The J gene is TRBJ1-6, the V gene TRBV6-5; no reliable D call. V lost 6 bases and J lost 10, with 13 bases in between. This CDR3 is built from 13 residues. Germline CDR1 reads MNHEY; CDR2 reads SVGAGI. CDR3 residues: CASRGSGGSPLHF. The CDR3 DNA is TGTGCCAGCAGGGGTTCGGGTGGATCACCCCTCCACTTT.

The chain is built from TRBV4-3 and TRBJ2-1; the match to TRBD1 covers 10 bases. The CDR3 length is 15 residues. Germline loops: CDR1 LGHNA, CDR2 YSLEER. Trimming took 6 bases from V and 2 from J; bases not matched to a gene: 4. The CDR3 DNA reads TGCGCCAGCAGACCCGGGACAGGGGCCTACAATGAGCAGTTCTTC. As protein: CASRPGTGAYNEQFF.

This rearrangement joins TRBV6-5 to TRBJ1-5; D uncertain. V was cut by 0 bases and J by 0 bases, with 6 bases left in between. The CDR3 spans 15 residues. The germline CDR1 and CDR2 sequences are MNHEY and SVGAGI. CDR3 sequence (DNA): TGTGCCAGCAGTTACTCGTCCCTTAGCAATCAGCCCCAGCATTTT. Residues: CASSYSSLSNQPQHF.

The rearrangement joins TRBV11-2 to TRBJ2-2, with TRBD1 as a possible D gene (5 bases). V lost 0 bases and J lost 4, with 15 bases in between. The length of the CDR3 is 17 residues. Germline V gene data show CDR1 as SGHAT and CDR2 as FQNNGV. CDR3 bases: TGTGCCAGCAGCTTAGACGCCCAGGGCGGTGGCACCGGGGAGCTGTTTTTT. The encoded protein is CASSLDAQGGGTGELFF.

This chain joins TRBV3-1 (or the pseudogene TRBV3-2) and TRBJ1-4; possible D gene TRBD1, 5 bases. CDR3 length equals 15 residues. V lost 4 bases, J lost 8 bases, and 17 bases lay in between. Germline V gives CDR1 LGHDT, CDR2 YNNKEL (reference sequence). CDR3 in amino acids: CASSPPGLGGEKLFF. The DNA of the CDR3 is TGTGCCAGCAGCCCCCCTGGTCTTGGGGGGGAAAAACTGTTTTTT.

The chain uses TRBV19 and TRBJ1-2; D unclear. Trimming left V 3 bases short and J 0 bases short, with 26 bases between. Germline V gene data show CDR1 as LNHDA and CDR2 as SQIVND (reference sequence). This CDR3 comprises 20 residues. Here the CDR3 reads CASSISAPSGHSAPNYGYTF. For the CDR3, the DNA is TGTGCCAGTAGTATTAGCGCCCCCTCCGGCCACAGCGCCCCTAACTATGGCTACACCTTC.

The rearrangement joins TRBV27 to TRBJ2-7, with 7 bases aligning to TRBD2. J gave up 6 bases and V 8 bases, and 16 bases lay outside the gene matches. The CDR3 runs to 15 residues. The V gene's germline CDR1 is MNHEY and CDR2 SMNVEV (reference sequence). CDR3 region: CASGRGVAGVSEQYV. The DNA for the CDR3 is TGTGCCAGCGGACGCGGGGTGGCGGGAGTATCCGAGCAGTACGTC.

The chain couples TRBV2 to TRBJ1-1, with 7 nucleotides matching TRBD1. This CDR3 contains 12 residues. Germline values: CDR1 SNHLY, CDR2 FYNNEI. The ends lost 7 bases at V and 11 bases at J; junction bases unmatched: 10. The CDR3: CASTVLGGAAFF. CDR3 nucleotide sequence: TGTGCCAGCACCGTATTAGGGGGCGCGGCTTTCTTT.

This clone was found a few times. The chain has TRBV9 and TRBJ1-6; no clear D gene. The CDR3 extends over 16 amino acids. V was shortened by 3 bases and J by 4 bases, with 14 bases between the two germline ends. Germline CDR1 SGDLS, CDR2 YYNGEE. CDR3 sequence: CASSGPGRVYNSPLHF. In nucleotides, the CDR3 is TGTGCCAGCAGCGGCCCCGGGAGAGTTTATAATTCACCCCTCCACTTT.

The V gene is TRBV7-8, the J gene TRBJ2-1; TRBD1 is a possible D gene (5 bases). CDR1 is SGHVS and CDR2 is FQNEAQ in the germline V gene. V lost 5 bases to trimming and J lost 10 bases, with 15 bases between them. The CDR3 runs 13 residues. The CDR3 protein is CASSRPRAEEQFF. Written as DNA, the CDR3 is TGTGCCAGCAGCCGACCCAGGGCCGAGGAGCAGTTCTTC.

This clone was seen a single time. The chain employs TRBV29-1 and TRBJ1-1; tentatively, D is TRBD1 (5 bases). Germline V CDR1 and CDR2: SQVTM, ANQGSEA. Trimming left V 7 bases short and J 4 bases short, with 10 bases between. The CDR3 totals 11 residues. The CDR3 protein is CSARQTTEAFF. The CDR3 DNA sequence: TGCAGCGCCAGACAGACCACTGAAGCTTTCTTT.